The entry below gives a single T cell receptor beta chain sequence along with its context. The antigen remains undetermined. Data came from immunoSEQ multiplex PCR; TCRdb stores just in-frame clones and leaves some out. The repertoire holds fewer than 45,000 clones, with roughly 90% as singletons. Any history of autoimmune disease or systemic immunosuppression disqualified patients. Samples were taken at baseline and on day 1 of cycles 4 and 7. The CDR3 totals 16 residues. The V and J ends lost 5 bases and 0 bases respectively, with 15 bases between them. Germline V gene sequence: CDR1 SGDLS, CDR2 YYNGEE. These data come from a study of OX40 agonist ivuxolimab in advanced cancers. Study-wide results and caveats: The CD4+ and CD8+ T cells in the blood had expanded clonally by week 6 at 0.1 to 3.0 mg/kg. Near-lowest levels of clonal expansion characterized partial responders at 0.1-3.0 mg/kg.

This material consisted of CD4+ or CD8+ T cells sorted from blood, taken in a trial of the OX40 agonist ivuxolimab. The receptor was isolated from an adult with an advanced solid tumor such as melanoma, head and neck, liver or kidney cancer. The chain has TRBV9 and TRBJ1-3; D is ambiguous. For the CDR3, the DNA is TGTGCCAGCAGTCAAACCCAGGTGATCTCTGGAAACACCATATATTTT. It yields the protein CASSQTQVISGNTIYF.